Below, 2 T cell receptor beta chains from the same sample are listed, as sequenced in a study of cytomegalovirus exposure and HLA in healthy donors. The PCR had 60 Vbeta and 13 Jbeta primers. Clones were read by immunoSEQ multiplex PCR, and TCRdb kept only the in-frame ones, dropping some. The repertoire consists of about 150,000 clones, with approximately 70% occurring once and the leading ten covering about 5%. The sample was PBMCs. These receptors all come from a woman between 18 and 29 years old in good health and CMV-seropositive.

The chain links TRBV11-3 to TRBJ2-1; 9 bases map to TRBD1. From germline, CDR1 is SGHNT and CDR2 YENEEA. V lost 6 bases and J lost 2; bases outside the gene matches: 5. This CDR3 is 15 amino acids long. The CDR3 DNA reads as TGTGCCAGCAGTTTTAGGACAGGGGCCTACAATGAGCAGTTCTTC. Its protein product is CASSFRTGAYNEQFF.

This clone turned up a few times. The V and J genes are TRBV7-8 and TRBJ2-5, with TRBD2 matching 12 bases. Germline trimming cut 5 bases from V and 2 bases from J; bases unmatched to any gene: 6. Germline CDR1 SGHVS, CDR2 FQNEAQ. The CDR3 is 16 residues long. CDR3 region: CASSPLTSGGQETQYF. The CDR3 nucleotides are TGTGCCAGCAGCCCGTTGACTAGCGGGGGTCAAGAGACCCAGTACTTC.